These T cell receptor beta chains were read from a single sample in a study of EBV T-cell therapy then PD-1 blockade in nasopharyngeal carcinoma. No cognate antigen is known for these TCRs. Libraries were prepared by immunoSEQ multiplex PCR; TCRdb keeps only in-frame clonotypes and omits some of them. The table includes 20,000 to 25,000 clones, 82% detected once. The sample consisted of CD8+ T cells from blood, taken at day -245 from a patient whose treatment included autologous EBV-specific T cells and nivolumab. The receptors shown here come from a man in his forties with nasopharyngeal carcinoma. Both conserved end residues are part of each CDR3. The order of the fields is D gene, V gene, J gene, CDR3 length, clone size, CDR3 DNA, CDR3 protein. The D gene is left open where the match is weak. Some rows have no size entry. The others give once, few or many, or a class for an expanded clone.

.	TRBV7-8	TRBJ1-5	13	.	TGTGCCAGCAGGCGGGCCCCAAATCAGCCCCAGCATTTT	CASRRAPNQPQHF
.	TRBV3-1/TRBV3-2	TRBJ2-6	15	once	TGTGCCAGCAGCCCCACGGCACCTGGGGCCAACGTCCTGACTTTC	CASSPTAPGANVLTF
.	TRBV7-2	TRBJ1-1	12	.	TGTGCCAGCAGTCTCTCAGGGACTGAAGCTTTCTTT	CASSLSGTEAFF
.	TRBV28	TRBJ1-3	16	once	TGTGCCAGCAGTTTATTTCCACAGGAATCCGGAAACACCATATATTTT	CASSLFPQESGNTIYF
TRBD2	TRBV4-1	TRBJ2-4	17	.	TGCGCCAGCAGCCACGGGACTACCGACCTAGCCAAAAACATTCAGTACTTC	CASSHGTTDLAKNIQYF
.	TRBV29-1	TRBJ2-7	11	.	TGCAGCGTTGGCGGGTTCCACGAGCAGTACTTC	CSVGGFHEQYF
.	TRBV6-2/TRBV6-3	TRBJ1-5	15	.	TGTGCCAGCAGTTACGCGACAGATATCAATCAGCCCCAGCATTTT	CASSYATDINQPQHF
.	TRBV7-9	TRBJ1-2	11	medium-sized	TGTGCCAGCAGCTTTGACTATGGCTACACCTTC	CASSFDYGYTF
.	TRBV7-9	TRBJ1-2	15	.	TGTGCCACAAGCTCGGAGGGGGGCCTCAACTATGGCTACACCTTC	CATSSEGGLNYGYTF
TRBD2	TRBV7-2	TRBJ2-7	15	once	TGTGCCAGCAGCTTGATAGCGGGGGGGCCGGACGAGCAGTACTTC	CASSLIAGGPDEQYF
.	TRBV29-1	TRBJ1-4	14	.	TGCAGCGTTGGTTGGAGGGGAACTAATGAAAAACTGTTTTTT	CSVGWRGTNEKLFF
TRBD1	TRBV29-1	TRBJ2-7	12	.	TGCAGCGTTGGGGGACAGAACTACGAGCAGTACTTC	CSVGGQNYEQYF
TRBD2	TRBV5-1	TRBJ2-3	17	.	TGCGCCAGCAGCTTGGAGTCGGTGCGGGGGGGCGGAGATACGCAGTATTTT	CASSLESVRGGGDTQYF
.	TRBV27	TRBJ1-1	14	.	TGTGCCAGCAGTTTATCTTGGGGACACACTGAAGCTTTCTTT	CASSLSWGHTEAFF
TRBD1	TRBV4-1	TRBJ1-2	14	once	TGCGCCAGCAGCCAAGACGGGACAGGGACTGGCTACACCTTC	CASSQDGTGTGYTF
TRBD1	TRBV4-3	TRBJ1-3	20	many	TGCGCCAGCAGCCAAGATTGGGGACGGGACAGTCTGTTCTCTGGAAACACCATATATTTT	CASSQDWGRDSLFSGNTIYF
.	TRBV6-5	TRBJ2-5	15	.	TGTGCCAGCAACCTTCTCGGCAGTGGCCCAGAGACCCAGTACTTC	CASNLLGSGPETQYF
TRBD1	TRBV30	TRBJ1-1	15	once	TGTGCCTGGAGTCCCGGGACAGGGTTGAACACTGAAGCTTTCTTT	CAWSPGTGLNTEAFF
.	TRBV28	TRBJ1-6	17	.	TGTGCCAGCAGTTTAATTGGTCAGGGATGGGAGGATTCACCCCTCCACTTT	CASSLIGQGWEDSPLHF
TRBD1	TRBV10-3	TRBJ2-5	15	.	TGTGCCATCTCCTGGGGAGAACAGGGGGGAGAGACCCAGTACTTC	CAISWGEQGGETQYF
.	TRBV13	TRBJ1-1	14	.	TGTGCCAGCAGCGGAATTAGGGGGAACACTGAAGCTTTCTTT	CASSGIRGNTEAFF
.	TRBV13	TRBJ2-3	14	.	TGTGCCAGCAGCGGTACAGGGACCACAGATACGCAGTATTTT	CASSGTGTTDTQYF
.	TRBV6-1	TRBJ1-1	12	once	TGTGCCAGCAGTGACGAGGGGACTGAAGCTTTCTTT	CASSDEGTEAFF
.	TRBV28	TRBJ1-5	14	.	TGTGCCGCCGCCCCGGCGGGGCTAGGTCAGCCCCAGCATTTT	CAAAPAGLGQPQHF
TRBD1	TRBV4-1	TRBJ1-6	16	.	TGCGCCAGCAGCCAGCCCGGACAGGGAGGTTATTCACCCCTCCACTTT	CASSQPGQGGYSPLHF
.	TRBV15	TRBJ1-6	19	once	TGTGCCACCAGCACTCCGGGGACGGGCGACGGGTCCTATAATTCACCCCTCCACTTT	CATSTPGTGDGSYNSPLHF
.	TRBV13	TRBJ1-1	13	.	TGTGCCAGCAGACATAAAGGTGCCCCTGGGGCTTTCTTT	CASRHKGAPGAFF
.	TRBV13	TRBJ2-5	15	.	TGTGCCAGCAGCATTAGTCTACAGAGGCAAGAGACCCAGTACTTC	CASSISLQRQETQYF
.	TRBV7-8	TRBJ1-1	14	once	TGTGCCAGCAGCTTAGTGGGGGATAACACTGAAGCTTTCTTT	CASSLVGDNTEAFF
.	TRBV6-2/TRBV6-3	TRBJ2-1	15	once	TGTGCCAGCAGCCCTCCGGGTCTGTACACCAATGAGCAGTTCTTC	CASSPPGLYTNEQFF
.	TRBV6-4	TRBJ2-3	13	medium-sized	TGTGCCAGCAGTACGACAGGCACAGATACGCAGTATTTT	CASSTTGTDTQYF
.	TRBV2	TRBJ1-5	13	.	TGTGCCAGCAGTGAATCTCTATCTCAGCCCCAGCATTTT	CASSESLSQPQHF
.	TRBV3-1/TRBV3-2	TRBJ2-2	15	.	TGTGCCAGCAGCCAAGTTCAGGGATACACCGGGGAGCTGTTTTTT	CASSQVQGYTGELFF
.	TRBV21-1	TRBJ2-1	12	.	TGTGCCAGCAGCAAAGAGGGGGGTGAGCAGTTCTTC	CASSKEGGEQFF
TRBD1	TRBV24-1	TRBJ1-5	14	.	TGTGCCACCAGCCCACAGGGGTTTAATCAGCCCCAGCATTTT	CATSPQGFNQPQHF
.	TRBV6-2/TRBV6-3	TRBJ1-3	16	once	TGTGCCAGCAGTTACACCGGGATTGTCGCTGGAAACACCATATATTTT	CASSYTGIVAGNTIYF
.	TRBV28	TRBJ2-7	15	.	TGTGCCAGCAGTTTCTTAGTCGGTCAGGGGAAGGTGCAGTACTTC	CASSFLVGQGKVQYF
TRBD2	TRBV6-1	TRBJ2-3	15	.	TGTGCCAGCAGTGAAACTAGCGGGGGGGCAGATACGCAGTATTTT	CASSETSGGADTQYF
TRBD2	TRBV4-3	TRBJ2-7	15	once	TGCGCCAGCAGCCGGACTAGAGGAGGGGTAAACGAGCAGTACTTC	CASSRTRGGVNEQYF
.	TRBV5-6	TRBJ1-2	15	.	TGTGCCAGCAGCTTAGGAATGGAACAGAACTATGGCTACACCTTC	CASSLGMEQNYGYTF
.	TRBV6-2/TRBV6-3	TRBJ2-7	17	.	TGTGCCAGCAGTTACTCTTTAGCCGGGTTTCCTACGGGCGAGCAGTACTTC	CASSYSLAGFPTGEQYF
TRBD1	TRBV7-9	TRBJ2-7	15	.	TGTGCCAGCAGCACTCCGGGACAGGGGAAAAACGAGCAGTACTTC	CASSTPGQGKNEQYF
TRBD1	TRBV6-5	TRBJ2-2	14	once	TGTGCCAGCCGCCGACAGGGGGACACCGGGGAGCTGTTTTTT	CASRRQGDTGELFF
.	TRBV6-6	TRBJ2-3	13	once	TGTGCCAGCCATTTCTTCCGCACAGATACGCAGTATTTT	CASHFFRTDTQYF
.	TRBV9	TRBJ2-5	15	.	TGTGCCAGCAGCTCATCGGGACGGGTACAAGAGACCCAGTACTTC	CASSSSGRVQETQYF
.	TRBV7-9	TRBJ2-2	14	.	TGTGCCAGCAGCTTCCAGGGGCCCACCGGGGAGCTGTTTTTT	CASSFQGPTGELFF
.	TRBV6-5	TRBJ2-7	13	.	TGTGCCAGCCAGACAGGACCCTTTTACGAGCAGTACTTC	CASQTGPFYEQYF
TRBD2	TRBV13	TRBJ2-5	17	.	TGTGCCAGCAGCTTAGTATCGGCTAGCGGGGGGAAGGAGACCCAGTACTTC	CASSLVSASGGKETQYF
.	TRBV3-1/TRBV3-2	TRBJ1-2	14	once	TGTGCCAGCAGCACGGCGTCGGGTGGCTATGGCTACACCTTC	CASSTASGGYGYTF
TRBD1	TRBV6-2/TRBV6-3	TRBJ2-3	14	once	TGTGCCAGCAGTGGACAGGGGGGGGCAGATACGCAGTATTTT	CASSGQGGADTQYF
.	TRBV6-5	TRBJ2-1	15	.	TGTGCCGGCAGTTATGATATAAGCTCCTACAATGAGCAGTTCTTC	CAGSYDISSYNEQFF
TRBD2	TRBV10-3	TRBJ2-1	13	.	TGTGCCATCAATGATAGCGGGGGCGATGAGCAGTTCTTC	CAINDSGGDEQFF
.	TRBV11-2	TRBJ2-1	13	.	TGTGCCAGCAGCTTCCAAATGGCAAGTGAGCAGTTCTTC	CASSFQMASEQFF
.	TRBV13	TRBJ1-6	14	few	TGTGCCAGCAGCTTAGGAGTACCTAATTCACCCCTCCACTTT	CASSLGVPNSPLHF
.	TRBV27	TRBJ2-3	12	.	TGTGCCAGCAGTTGGGGCACAGATACGCAGTATTTT	CASSWGTDTQYF
TRBD1	TRBV10-1	TRBJ1-2	13	.	TGCGCCAGCAGAGCGAGGACAGGGCATGGCTACACCTTC	CASRARTGHGYTF
TRBD1	TRBV30	TRBJ1-2	16	.	TGTGCCTGGAGTGACGAATACGGACAGGGAGGAAATGGCTACACCTTC	CAWSDEYGQGGNGYTF
.	TRBV6-2/TRBV6-3	TRBJ1-1	15	.	TGTGCCAGCAGTTACTCGGAGGTCAGTGTCACTGAAGCTTTCTTT	CASSYSEVSVTEAFF